Described below is a single TCR beta chain sequence and its context. Its target is unknown. As CD8+CD4-CCR7+CD45RA+ cells, naive CD8 T cells were sorted. This sample was taken from a study of molecular identifiers for immune sequencing clone quantification. Previously described methods and listed TCR primers were employed for the bulk TCR libraries. TCRdb called the PCR reads again in MiXCR, with one record for every CDR3 protein. The sample includes more than 85,000 distinct CDR3 sequences, roughly a third of them seen just once. The CDR3 covers 16 residues. In germline, CDR1 is DFQATT, CDR2 SNEGSKA (reference sequence). V lost 6 bases and J lost 0; bases outside the gene matches: 9. Findings and caveats of the study: Clonotypes surpassing 20 RNA copies contained over 98% of effector molecules, versus under 1% in naive cells. Spiked Jurkat TCR RNA equivalent to one cell was reportedly detectable in around 980,000 naive cells.

Sequenced material: naive CD8+ T cells from blood, with Jurkat cell RNA spiked in. Stated subset: FACS-sorted CD8+CD4-CCR7+CD45RA+ naive T cells. The V and J genes are TRBV20-1 and TRBJ2-3, with 10 bases identical to TRBD1. The TCR originated in a human donor in good health. Some libraries in this study had Jurkat cell RNA spiked in. CDR3 bases: TGCAGTGCAAATTCGGGGACAGGGGAGAGCACAGATACGCAGTATTTT. Amino acids: CSANSGTGESTDTQYF.